One and the same sample provided the 8 T cell receptor beta chains below, sequenced in a study of early T cells in non-severe SARS-CoV-2 infection. TCRdb analysed the 5' RACE reads with MiXCR anew, one entry per CDR3 protein. This sample has 75,000 to 80,000 distinct CDR3 sequences; roughly 16% occur once, and the top ten carry about 12%. Sequenced input: whole blood. Receptors originate from an adult who was a healthcare worker with PCR-confirmed SARS-CoV-2 infection or an uninfected control (not recorded which).

This clonotype was seen repeatedly, ten times or more. The V gene is TRBV29-1, the J gene TRBJ2-1; possible D gene TRBD1, 6 bases. The V and J ends lost 4 bases and 9 bases respectively, with 7 bases between them. The CDR3 loop spans 10 amino acids. CDR1 SQVTM and CDR2 ANQGSEA come from the germline V gene. CDR3 in amino acids: CSVGGGEQFF. The CDR3 nucleotides read TGCAGCGTTGGAGGGGGTGAGCAGTTCTTC.

The chain employs TRBV11-2 and TRBJ2-5; TRBD2 aligns across 7 bases. J lost 5 bases, V lost 2 bases, and 11 bases had no gene match. Germline lookup yields CDR1 SGHAT and CDR2 FQNNGV. The CDR3 is 16 amino acids. CDR3 nucleotides: TGTGCCAGCAGCTTATTACTGGCGGGAGTAGGGGAGACCCAGTACTTC. This gives the protein CASSLLLAGVGETQYF.

This clonotype was found a few times. The chain recombines TRBV5-1 with TRBJ2-1, with a tentative D call TRBD1 (5 bases). From germline, CDR1 is SGHRS and CDR2 YFSETQ. The CDR3 is made up of 14 amino acids. Trimming left V 4 bases short and J 7 bases short, with 15 bases between. The CDR3 loop reads CASSPGWGSNEQFF. The CDR3 DNA is TGCGCCAGCAGCCCTGGCTGGGGCAGTAATGAGCAGTTCTTC.

This clonotype was counted at least ten times. This sequence joins TRBV6-6 and TRBJ2-7; D is undetermined. V was trimmed by 8 bases and J by 3 bases, leaving 8 bases between them. Germline CDR1 reads MNHNY; CDR2 reads SVGAGI (reference sequence). The CDR3 covers 11 residues. The CDR3 reads CASSHNYEQYF. The CDR3 region has the DNA TGTGCCAGCTCCCACAACTACGAGCAGTACTTC.

This clonotype was seen more than once but under ten times. The chain uses TRBV7-3 and TRBJ2-2; 8 bases match TRBD1. Germline lookup yields CDR1 SGHTA and CDR2 FQGTGA. V trimming: 5 bases; J trimming: 6 bases; junction bases outside the gene matches: 11. The CDR3 sequence is 16 residues long. The CDR3 DNA sequence: TGTGCCAGCAGCCCCCAGACAGGGGAGATAGCCGGGGAGCTGTTTTTT. This codes for CASSPQTGEIAGELFF.

The chain employs TRBV3-1 and TRBJ2-1; D may match TRBD1 or TRBD2 (6 bases each). The CDR3 sequence is 15 residues long. V lost 4 bases, J lost 8 bases, and 18 bases lay in between. The germline gives CDR1 LGHDT, CDR2 YNNKEL (reference sequence). The CDR3 DNA reads as TGTGCCAGCAGCCCGGGCCTTACGGGGGCGGATGAGCAGTTCTTC. Protein: CASSPGLTGADEQFF.

The chain combines TRBV20-1 with TRBJ1-1; maybe TRBD1 (5 bases). V lost 6 bases to trimming and J lost 3 bases, with 14 bases between them. The CDR3 consists of 13 residues. Per germline, CDR1 DFQATT and CDR2 SNEGSKA (reference sequence). DNA for the CDR3: TGCAGTGCCTCCGACAGCGCGGACACTGAAGCTTTCTTT. Protein product: CSASDSADTEAFF.

In regard to this clonotype: The DNA is left out, because the CDR3 cannot be placed on it with certainty; the CDR3 is given as TCRdb lists it. This chain uses TRBV20-1 with TRBJ1-1; TRBD1, as called in the table, went unchecked against the DNA. CDR1 and CDR2 from the germline V gene are DFQATT and SNEGSKA (reference sequence). Termini included, the CDR3 measures 14 amino acids. CDR3 amino acids: CSARDFGAGTEAFF.